This TCR beta chain was captured by sequencing in a study of blood T cell repertoires in COVID-19. On the study more broadly: The origin of the acute and convalescent COVID-19 samples was the United States, Italy and Spain.

The CDR3 consists of 15 residues. Germline V gives CDR1 SGHTA, CDR2 FQGNSA. V trimming: 5 bases; J trimming: 8 bases; junction bases outside the gene matches: 9. Method: immunoSEQ multiplex PCR; TCRdb's copy keeps in-frame clones and lacks some. The sample has about 64,000 clones; more than 75% are singletons. The receptor was derived from a man older than 75 with acute or convalescent COVID-19. Sequenced: peripheral blood. The genes are TRBV7-2 and TRBJ2-1; TRBD2 aligns across 10 bases. For the CDR3, the DNA is TGTGCCAGCAGCGGTCGGGTAGCGGGAGGTTATGAGCAGTTCTTC. Amino acids: CASSGRVAGGYEQFF.